This T cell receptor beta chain was documented in a study of T cell repertoires in cytomegalovirus infection. Study conclusions and caveats: Of the TCR beta families, the public ones yielded a cumulative frequency that identified carriers of CMV plus the relevant HLA.

A single record per CDR3 protein comes from TCRdb applying MiXCR to the reads. The sample has a few hundred thousand distinct CDR3 sequences, 20% to 25% seen once; the top ten hold around 20%. This clonotype was seen at least ten times. What it binds is unknown. This CDR3 is 16 amino acids long. The V and J ends lost 4 bases and 0 bases respectively, with 11 bases between them. Per the germline V gene, CDR1 is SGHNT and CDR2 is YYREEE (reference sequence). The rearrangement joins TRBV5-4 to TRBJ2-6; D not certain. The sample here was cultured PBMCs, taken from culture after CMV antigen stimulation. This sequence originates from a human donor in good health (CMV status not recorded). Some clones in this sample may be carry-over from other donors' samples. CDR3 residues: CASSTGTNSGANVLTF. CDR3 bases: TGTGCCAGCAGCACGGGTACAAACTCTGGGGCCAACGTCCTGACTTTC.